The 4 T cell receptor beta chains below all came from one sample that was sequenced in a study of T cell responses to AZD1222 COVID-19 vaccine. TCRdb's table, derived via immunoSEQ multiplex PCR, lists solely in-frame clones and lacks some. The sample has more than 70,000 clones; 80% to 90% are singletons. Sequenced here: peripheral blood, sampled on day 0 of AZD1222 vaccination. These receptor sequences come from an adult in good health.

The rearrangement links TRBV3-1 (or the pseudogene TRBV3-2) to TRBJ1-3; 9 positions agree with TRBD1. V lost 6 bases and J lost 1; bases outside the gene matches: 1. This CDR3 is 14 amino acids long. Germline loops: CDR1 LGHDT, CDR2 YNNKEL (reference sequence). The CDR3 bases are TGTGCCAGCAGGACAGGGGGTTCTGGAAACACCATATATTTT. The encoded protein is CASRTGGSGNTIYF.

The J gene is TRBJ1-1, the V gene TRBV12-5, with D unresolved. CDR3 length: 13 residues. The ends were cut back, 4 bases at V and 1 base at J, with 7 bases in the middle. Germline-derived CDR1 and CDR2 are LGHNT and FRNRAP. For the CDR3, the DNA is TGTGCTAGTGGTTCGAAATCGAACACTGAAGCTTTCTTT. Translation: CASGSKSNTEAFF.

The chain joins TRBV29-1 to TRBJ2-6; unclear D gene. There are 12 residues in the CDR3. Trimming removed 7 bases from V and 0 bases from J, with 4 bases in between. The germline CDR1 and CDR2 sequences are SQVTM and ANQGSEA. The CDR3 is CSGSSGANVLTF. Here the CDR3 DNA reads TGCAGCGGTAGCTCTGGGGCCAACGTCCTGACTTTC.

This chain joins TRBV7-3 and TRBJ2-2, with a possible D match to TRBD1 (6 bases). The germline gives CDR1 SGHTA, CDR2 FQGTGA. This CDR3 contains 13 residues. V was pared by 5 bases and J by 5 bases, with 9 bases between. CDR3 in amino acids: CASSHGQTGELFF. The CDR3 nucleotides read TGTGCCAGCAGCCACGGACAGACCGGGGAGCTGTTTTTT.